These 8 T cell receptor beta chains came from one sample sequenced in a study of T cell changes during pregnancy in multiple sclerosis. Assay used: immunoSEQ multiplex PCR; TCRdb lists only in-frame clones, some missing. Of roughly 86,000 clones listed, 92% are singletons. The input for sequencing was peripheral blood, taken in the first trimester of pregnancy. These receptors were collected from a female donor with multiple sclerosis, enrolled in a pregnancy study.

The chain combines TRBV7-2 with TRBJ1-5; 7 bases align to TRBD1. J gave up 7 bases and V 2 bases, and 8 bases lay outside the gene matches. The CDR3 spans 15 residues. CDR1 SGHTA and CDR2 FQGNSA come from the germline V gene. CDR3 protein: CASSLLSLGGQPQHF. The CDR3 DNA sequence: TGTGCCAGCAGCTTACTTAGTTTAGGGGGCCAGCCCCAGCATTTT.

The J gene is TRBJ1-2, the V gene TRBV28, with D perhaps TRBD1 (5 bases). The germline V gene encodes CDR1 MDHEN and CDR2 SYDVKM. The length of the CDR3 is 13 residues. V shed 3 bases and J shed 2 bases, with 7 bases lying between them. The CDR3 DNA reads TGTGCCAGCAGTTTGGGGCTAAACTATGGCTACACCTTC. Amino acids: CASSLGLNYGYTF.

This chain uses TRBV6-5 with TRBJ2-2; 7 bases agree with TRBD1. The CDR3 runs 13 residues. The ends lost 7 bases at V and 6 bases at J; junction bases unmatched: 5. The germline V gene has CDR1 MNHEY and CDR2 SVGAGI. CDR3 protein: CASINRGAGELFF. CDR3 coding DNA: TGTGCCAGCATAAACAGGGGAGCCGGGGAGCTGTTTTTT.

The chain couples TRBV10-3 to TRBJ2-1; a possible D gene is TRBD2 (5 bases). Germline CDR1 ENHRY, CDR2 SYGVKD. CDR3 length: 18 amino acids. Trimming took 1 base from V and 8 from J, leaving 24 bases between them. The CDR3 is CAISELEFGLPGKDEQFF. Written as DNA, the CDR3 is TGTGCCATCAGTGAGTTGGAGTTTGGACTTCCCGGCAAGGATGAGCAGTTCTTC.

V usage is TRBV19 and J usage is TRBJ1-1; D gene uncertain. This CDR3 is 13 amino acids long. Trimming removed 2 bases from V and 8 bases from J, with 12 bases in between. CDR1 LNHDA and CDR2 SQIVND come from the germline V gene (reference sequence). CDR3 protein: CASSIRGQIEAFF. CDR3 nucleotide sequence: TGTGCCAGTAGTATACGAGGGCAGATAGAAGCTTTCTTT.

The chain is built from TRBV7-2 and TRBJ2-7, with 8 bases that match TRBD2. Germline assignment: CDR1 SGHTA and CDR2 FQGNSA. V trimming: 3 bases; J trimming: 6 bases; junction bases outside the gene matches: 19. The CDR3 is made up of 18 amino acids. CDR3 loop: CASSFSGTSKIGTSEQYF. The CDR3 coding sequence is TGTGCCAGCAGCTTCTCCGGGACTAGTAAAATTGGGACTAGCGAGCAGTACTTC.

The V and J genes are TRBV7-9 and TRBJ2-6, with 7 bases fitting TRBD2. Germline V gene data show CDR1 as SEHNR and CDR2 as FQNEAQ (reference sequence). This CDR3 region has 17 residues. After removal of 5 bases from V and 4 bases from J, the junction contained 11 bases not matched to a gene. The CDR3 region has the DNA TGTGCCAGCAGCAGTGCCGGGAGGTCCAGCGGGGCCAACGTCCTGACTTTC. It encodes CASSSAGRSSGANVLTF.

V and J are TRBV2 and TRBJ2-3, with 7 bases identical to TRBD2. J lost 3 bases, V lost 3 bases, and 12 bases had no gene match. There are 17 residues in the CDR3. The V gene's germline CDR1 is SNHLY and CDR2 FYNNEI. CDR3: CASSELWGGRGTDTQYF. CDR3 bases: TGTGCCAGCAGTGAGTTATGGGGCGGGAGAGGAACAGATACGCAGTATTTT. Full variable domain (missing parts from reference TRBV2 and TRBJ2-3): EPEVTQTPSHQVTQMGQEVILRCVPISNHLYFYWYRQILGQKVEFLVSFYNNEISEKSEIFDDQFSVERPDGSNFTLKIRSTKLEDSAMYFCASSELWGGRGTDTQYFGPGTRLTVL.